The 2 T cell receptor beta chains below come from one sample, sequenced in a study of shared clonotypes between healthy human individuals. Here immunoSEQ multiplex PCR was the method, and the copy in TCRdb shows in-frame clones only, minus some. The sample lists fewer than 650,000 clones; 76% were seen once. The sample consisted of PBMCs. Every receptor here comes from a woman between 35 and 50 years old in good health. Some clones in this sample may be carry-over from other donors' samples.

V usage is TRBV9 and J usage is TRBJ2-2; D perhaps matches TRBD1 (7 bases). The germline CDR1 and CDR2 sequences are SGDLS and YYNGEE. Trimming removed 4 bases at V and 8 bases at J, with 18 bases between. The CDR3 length is 15 residues. The CDR3 reads CASSPTIAGQGELFF. CDR3 in DNA: TGTGCCAGCAGCCCCACCATCGCGGGACAGGGGGAGCTGTTTTTT.

This clone was observed a handful of times. CDR3 DNA sequence: TGCGGGTTCAGATCGAACACTGAAGCTTTCTTT. This translates into CGFRSNTEAFF. V and J are TRBV20-1 and TRBJ1-1; D ambiguous. CDR3 size: 11 residues. From germline, CDR1 is DFQATT and CDR2 SNEGSKA (reference sequence).